A single sample is the source of the 3 T cell receptor beta chains below, sequenced in a study of blood T cells in healthy people across ages. Then a second PCR, running roughly 7 to 11 cycles, was carried out with a sample-barcoded 5' primer and a J-beta primer mix. TCRdb fed the 5' RACE reads into MiXCR, producing one record per CDR3 protein. In the table there are approximately 800,000 distinct CDR3 sequences, roughly 24% of which are singletons. These same records also appear under a second study, on T cells of mothers and their children.

Sequenced: blood. The receptor source for this set is a boy aged 5-17 years in good health.

This clonotype has just one count. The DNA of the CDR3 is TGTGCCAGCAGCCAAAAGGGACTAGCGGGGGGGCCCGGGGAGCTGTTTTTT. Its protein product is CASSQKGLAGGPGELFF. This sequence joins TRBV3-1 and TRBJ2-2, with 16 bases that match TRBD2. V trimming: 2 bases; J trimming: 6 bases; junction bases outside the gene matches: 3. Germline CDR1 reads LGHDT; CDR2 reads YNNKEL (reference sequence). The CDR3 extends over 17 amino acids.

The sample holds a few counts of this clonotype. The chain carries TRBV5-1 and TRBJ2-5; 7 bases line up with TRBD2. CDR3 length equals 15 residues. In germline, CDR1 is SGHRS, CDR2 YFSETQ. V shed 0 bases and J 4 bases; nucleotides not matched to a gene: 6. CDR3 loop: CASSLAPGRGETQYF. The CDR3 DNA sequence: TGCGCCAGCAGCTTGGCCCCAGGGAGGGGAGAGACCCAGTACTTC.

This chain uses TRBV6-1 with TRBJ1-1; maybe TRBD1 (5 bases). CDR3 size: 14 residues. Germline CDR1 and CDR2: MNHNS and SASEGT. V lost 2 bases, J lost 3 bases, and 10 bases lay in between. The chain's CDR3 is CASSEILGDTEAFF. For the CDR3, the DNA is TGTGCCAGCAGTGAAATTTTGGGGGACACTGAAGCTTTCTTT.